This T cell receptor (beta chain) stems from a study of graft-versus-host responses after intestinal transplantation. Across the study: Anti-thymocyte globulin induction preceded approximately three years of tacrolimus and steroid maintenance in all recipients.

This CDR3 contains 18 residues. Germline CDR1 and CDR2: SGHTA and FQGNSA. With 2 bases clipped from V and 7 bases from J, the junction kept 15 bases outside the gene matches. Libraries were prepared by immunoSEQ multiplex PCR; TCRdb keeps only in-frame clonotypes and omits some of them. The sample yields around 55,000 clones, 89% seen once. A note on this clone: The antigen is unknown.

This material consisted of unstimulated CD4+ T cells sorted from spleen or lymph node cells, taken before transplant. This chain connects TRBV7-2 to TRBJ2-1; 9 nucleotides agree with TRBD2. This sequence was found in a human donor who was the organ donor for an intestinal transplant. This chain's CDR3 is CASSLQSPAAGGRNEQFF. The DNA of the CDR3 is TGTGCCAGCAGCTTACAATCCCCCGCGGCGGGAGGGAGGAATGAGCAGTTCTTC.